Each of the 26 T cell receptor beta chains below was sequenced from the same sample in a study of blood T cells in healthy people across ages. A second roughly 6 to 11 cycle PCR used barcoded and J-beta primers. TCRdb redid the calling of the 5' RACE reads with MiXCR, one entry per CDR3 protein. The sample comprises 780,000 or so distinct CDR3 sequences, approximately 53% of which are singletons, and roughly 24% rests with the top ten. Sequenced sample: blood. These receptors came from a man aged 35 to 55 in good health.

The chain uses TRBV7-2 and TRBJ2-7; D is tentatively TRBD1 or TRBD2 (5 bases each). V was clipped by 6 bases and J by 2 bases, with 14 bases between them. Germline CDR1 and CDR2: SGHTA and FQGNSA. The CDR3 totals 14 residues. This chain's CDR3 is CASRDRDPTYEQYF. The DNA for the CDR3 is TGTGCCAGCAGGGACCGGGACCCCACCTACGAGCAGTACTTC.

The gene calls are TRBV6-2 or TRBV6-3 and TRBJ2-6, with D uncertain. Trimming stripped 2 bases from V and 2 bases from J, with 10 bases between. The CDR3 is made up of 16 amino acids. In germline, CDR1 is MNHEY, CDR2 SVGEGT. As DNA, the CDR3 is TGTGCCAGCAGTTACGGCAAGGCGGCTGGGGCCAACGTCCTGACTTTC. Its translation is CASSYGKAAGANVLTF.

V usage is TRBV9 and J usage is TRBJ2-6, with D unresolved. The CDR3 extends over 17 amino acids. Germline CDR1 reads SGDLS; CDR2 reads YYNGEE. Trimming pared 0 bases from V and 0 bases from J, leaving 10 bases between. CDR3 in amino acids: CASSVGGLSSGANVLTF. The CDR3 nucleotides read TGTGCCAGCAGCGTAGGGGGTCTTAGCTCTGGGGCCAACGTCCTGACTTTC.

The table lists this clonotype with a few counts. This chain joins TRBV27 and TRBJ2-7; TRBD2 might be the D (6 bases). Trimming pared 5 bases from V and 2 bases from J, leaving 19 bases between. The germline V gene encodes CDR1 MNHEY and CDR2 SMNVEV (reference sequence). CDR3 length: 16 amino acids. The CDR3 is CASSPRAYTGAYEQYF. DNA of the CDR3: TGTGCCAGCAGTCCCCGGGCCTATACGGGAGCCTACGAGCAGTACTTC.

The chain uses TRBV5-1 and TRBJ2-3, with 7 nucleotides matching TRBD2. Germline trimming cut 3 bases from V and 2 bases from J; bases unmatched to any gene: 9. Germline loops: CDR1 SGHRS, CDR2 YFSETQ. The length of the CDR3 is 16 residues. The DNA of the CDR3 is TGCGCCAGCAGCTGGCAAGCTAGCGGACCCACAGATACGCAGTATTTT. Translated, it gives CASSWQASGPTDTQYF.

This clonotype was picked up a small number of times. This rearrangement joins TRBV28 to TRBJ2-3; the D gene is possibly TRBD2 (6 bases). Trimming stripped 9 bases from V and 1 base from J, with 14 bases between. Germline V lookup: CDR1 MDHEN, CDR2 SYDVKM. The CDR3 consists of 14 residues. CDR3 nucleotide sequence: TGTGCCAGTGGAGGGTGGAGGGGCACAGATACGCAGTATTTT. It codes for CASGGWRGTDTQYF.

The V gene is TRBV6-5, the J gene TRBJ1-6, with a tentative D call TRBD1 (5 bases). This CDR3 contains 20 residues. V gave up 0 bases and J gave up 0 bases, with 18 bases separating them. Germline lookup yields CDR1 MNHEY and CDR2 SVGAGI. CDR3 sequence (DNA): TGTGCCAGCAGTTACTCGGCTGGACATCTTGGTAGCTCCTATAATTCACCCCTCCACTTT. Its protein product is CASSYSAGHLGSSYNSPLHF.

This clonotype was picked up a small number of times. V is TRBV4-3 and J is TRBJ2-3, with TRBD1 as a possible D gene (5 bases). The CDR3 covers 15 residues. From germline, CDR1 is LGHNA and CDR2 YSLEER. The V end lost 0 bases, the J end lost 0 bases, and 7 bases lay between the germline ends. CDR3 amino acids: CASSQETVSTDTQYF. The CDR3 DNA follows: TGCGCCAGCAGCCAAGAGACAGTGAGCACAGATACGCAGTATTTT.

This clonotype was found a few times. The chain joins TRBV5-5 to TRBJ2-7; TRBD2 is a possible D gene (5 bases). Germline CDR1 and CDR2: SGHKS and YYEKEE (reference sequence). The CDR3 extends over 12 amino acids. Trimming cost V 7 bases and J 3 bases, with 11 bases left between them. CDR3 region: CASRFDYYEQYF. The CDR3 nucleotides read TGTGCCAGCCGATTCGACTACTACGAGCAGTACTTC. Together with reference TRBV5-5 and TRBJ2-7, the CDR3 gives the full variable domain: DAGVTQSPTHLIKTRGQQVTLRCSPISGHKSVSWYQQVLGQGPQFIFQYYEKEERGRGNFPDRFSARQFPNYSSELNVNALLLGDSALYLCASRFDYYEQYFGPGTRLTVT.

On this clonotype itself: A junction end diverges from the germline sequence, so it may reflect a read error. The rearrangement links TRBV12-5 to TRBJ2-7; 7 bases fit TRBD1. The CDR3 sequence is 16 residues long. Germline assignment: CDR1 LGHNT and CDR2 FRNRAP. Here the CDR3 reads CTSAPKRGQRDYEQYF. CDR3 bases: TGTACTAGTGCCCCTAAGAGGGGGCAGAGAGATTACGAGCAGTACTTC.

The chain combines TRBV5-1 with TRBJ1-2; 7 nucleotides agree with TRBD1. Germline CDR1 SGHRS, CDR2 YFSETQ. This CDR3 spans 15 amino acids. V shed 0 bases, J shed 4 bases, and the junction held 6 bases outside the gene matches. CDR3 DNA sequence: TGCGCCAGCAGCTTGGAGGGGGCGCCTCCCTATGGCTACACCTTC. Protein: CASSLEGAPPYGYTF.

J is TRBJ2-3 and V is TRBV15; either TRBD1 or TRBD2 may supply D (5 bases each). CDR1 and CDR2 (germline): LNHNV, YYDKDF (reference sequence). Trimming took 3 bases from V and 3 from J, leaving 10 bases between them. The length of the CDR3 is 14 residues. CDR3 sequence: CATSRGDRTDTQYF. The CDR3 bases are TGTGCCACCAGCAGGGGAGACAGAACAGATACGCAGTATTTT.

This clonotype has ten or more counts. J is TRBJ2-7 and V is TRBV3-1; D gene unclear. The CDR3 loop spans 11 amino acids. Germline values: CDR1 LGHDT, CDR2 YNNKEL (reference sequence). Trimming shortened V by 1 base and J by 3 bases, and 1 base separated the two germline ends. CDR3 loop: CASSQGYEQYF. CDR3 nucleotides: TGTGCCAGCAGCCAAGGCTACGAGCAGTACTTC.

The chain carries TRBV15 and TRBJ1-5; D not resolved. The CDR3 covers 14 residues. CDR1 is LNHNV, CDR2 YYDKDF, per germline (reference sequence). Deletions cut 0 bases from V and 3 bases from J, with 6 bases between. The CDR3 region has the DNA TGTGCCACCAGCAGAGATCAGTTCAATCAGCCCCAGCATTTT. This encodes CATSRDQFNQPQHF.

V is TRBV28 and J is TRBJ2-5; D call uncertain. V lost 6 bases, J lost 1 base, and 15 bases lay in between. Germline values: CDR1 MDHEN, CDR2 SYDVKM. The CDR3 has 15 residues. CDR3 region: CASSNNQGFQETQYF. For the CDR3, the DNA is TGTGCCAGCAGCAACAACCAAGGTTTCCAAGAGACCCAGTACTTC.

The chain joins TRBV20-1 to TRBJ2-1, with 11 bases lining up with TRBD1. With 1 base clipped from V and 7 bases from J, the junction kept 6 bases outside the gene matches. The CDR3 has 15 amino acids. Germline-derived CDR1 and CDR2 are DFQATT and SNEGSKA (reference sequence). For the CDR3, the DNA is TGCAGTGCTAGAGGGGGCGGGACAGGGGGGAATGAGCAGTTCTTC. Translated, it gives CSARGGGTGGNEQFF.

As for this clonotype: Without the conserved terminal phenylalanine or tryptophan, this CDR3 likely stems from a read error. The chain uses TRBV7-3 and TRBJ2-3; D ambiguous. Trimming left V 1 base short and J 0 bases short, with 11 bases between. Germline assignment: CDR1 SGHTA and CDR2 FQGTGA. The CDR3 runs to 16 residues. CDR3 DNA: TGTGCCAGCAGCTTAAACCCAGTCACCAGCACAGATACGCAGTATCTT. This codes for CASSLNPVTSTDTQYL.

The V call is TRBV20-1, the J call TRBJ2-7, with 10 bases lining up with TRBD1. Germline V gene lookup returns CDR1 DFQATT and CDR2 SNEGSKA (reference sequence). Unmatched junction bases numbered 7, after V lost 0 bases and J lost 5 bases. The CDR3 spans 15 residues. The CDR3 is CSARDGDRGWDEQYF. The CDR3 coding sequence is TGCAGTGCTAGAGATGGGGACAGGGGCTGGGACGAGCAGTACTTC.

CDR3 loop: CASSLVPGEQPQHF. In DNA, the CDR3 is TGCGCCAGCAGCTTGGTTCCAGGGGAACAGCCCCAGCATTTT. The J gene is TRBJ1-5, the V gene TRBV5-1; D is perhaps TRBD1 (6 bases). The V gene's germline CDR1 is SGHRS and CDR2 YFSETQ. V lost 0 bases and J lost 7, with 11 bases in between. This CDR3 comprises 14 residues.

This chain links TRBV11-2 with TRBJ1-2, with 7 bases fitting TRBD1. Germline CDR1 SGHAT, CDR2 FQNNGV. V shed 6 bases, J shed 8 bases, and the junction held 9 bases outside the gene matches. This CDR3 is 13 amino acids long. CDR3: CASRQTGIGGYTF. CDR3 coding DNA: TGTGCCAGCAGACAGACAGGGATAGGCGGCTACACCTTC.

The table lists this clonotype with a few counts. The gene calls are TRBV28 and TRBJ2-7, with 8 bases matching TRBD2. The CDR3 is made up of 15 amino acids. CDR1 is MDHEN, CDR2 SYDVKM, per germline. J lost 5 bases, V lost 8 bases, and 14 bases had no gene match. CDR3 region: CASFSNGRATDEQYF. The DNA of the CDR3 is TGTGCCAGCTTTTCAAACGGGAGGGCTACCGACGAGCAGTACTTC.

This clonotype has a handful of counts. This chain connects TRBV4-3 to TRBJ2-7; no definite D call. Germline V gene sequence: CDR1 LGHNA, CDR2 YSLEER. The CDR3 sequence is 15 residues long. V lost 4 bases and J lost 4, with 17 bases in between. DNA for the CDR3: TGCGCCAGCAGCCCCGATCTAAACAGTCGTTACGAGCAGTACTTC. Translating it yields CASSPDLNSRYEQYF.

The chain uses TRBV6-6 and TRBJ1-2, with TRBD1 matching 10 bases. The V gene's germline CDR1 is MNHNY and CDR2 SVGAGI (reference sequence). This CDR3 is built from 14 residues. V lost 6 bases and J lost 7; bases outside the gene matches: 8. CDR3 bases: TGTGCCAGCAGGGGCGACAGGGGGCCACCTGGCTACACCTTC. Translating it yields CASRGDRGPPGYTF.

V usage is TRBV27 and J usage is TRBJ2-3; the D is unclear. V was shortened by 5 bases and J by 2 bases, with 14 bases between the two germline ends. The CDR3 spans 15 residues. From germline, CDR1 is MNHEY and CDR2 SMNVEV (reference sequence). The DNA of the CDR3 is TGTGCCAGCAGTGGTTGGACGAGATACACAGATACGCAGTATTTT. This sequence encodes CASSGWTRYTDTQYF.

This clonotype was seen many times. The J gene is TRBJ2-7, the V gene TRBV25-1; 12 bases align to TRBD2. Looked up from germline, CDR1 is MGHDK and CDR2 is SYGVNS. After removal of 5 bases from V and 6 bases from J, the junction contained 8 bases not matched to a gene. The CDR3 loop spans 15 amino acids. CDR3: CASSQTSGSRREQYF. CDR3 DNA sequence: TGTGCCAGCAGTCAGACTAGCGGGAGTCGGCGCGAGCAGTACTTC.

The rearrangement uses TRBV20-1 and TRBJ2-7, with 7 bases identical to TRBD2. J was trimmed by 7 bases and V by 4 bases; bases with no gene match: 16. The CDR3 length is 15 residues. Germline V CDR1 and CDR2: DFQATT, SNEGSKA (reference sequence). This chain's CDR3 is CSAIFSRHGGGEQYF. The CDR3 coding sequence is TGCAGTGCTATTTTCAGCAGGCATGGGGGGGGTGAGCAGTACTTC.